The source of this T cell receptor beta chain is a study of blood T cell repertoires in COVID-19. Sequencing used immunoSEQ multiplex PCR; TCRdb keeps in-frame clones, though not all of them. The table includes 400,000 to 500,000 clones, 70% to 90% detected once. Which cohort a participant joined came from the clinical history participants gave. Contact with a PCR-confirmed or clinician-diagnosed COVID-19 case occurred within 2 weeks of entry. The CDR3 is made up of 13 amino acids. Trimming took off 3 bases at V and 4 bases at J, with 7 bases between the two ends. This chain links TRBV12-3 or TRBV12-4 with TRBJ1-5; D is undetermined. Input material: PBMCs or T cells enriched from blood (not recorded which). The TCR originated in a woman between 18 and 30 years old who had been exposed to COVID-19. This chain's CDR3 is CASSLRENQPQHF. CDR3 DNA sequence: TGTGCCAGCAGTTTGAGGGAGAATCAGCCCCAGCATTTT.